These T cell receptor beta chains were read from a single sample in a study of shared clonotypes between healthy human individuals. Method: immunoSEQ multiplex PCR; TCRdb's copy keeps in-frame clones and lacks some. Among roughly 1 million clones listed, approximately 70% were seen once. The source material was memory CD4+ T cells sorted from blood. The receptors stem from a man aged 18 to 35 in good health. Both conserved end residues are part of each CDR3. Some rows mark clone size as missing; the rest say once, few, many or name a class of expanded clone.

size: .; V: TRBV6-6; J: TRBJ2-2; CDR3: CASSSPPGELFF
size: .; V: TRBV6-6; J: TRBJ1-5; CDR3: CASSRDREAGQPQHF
size: .; V: TRBV6-5; J: TRBJ1-1; CDR3: CASSSGQGASTEAFF
size: .; V: TRBV9; J: TRBJ2-2; CDR3: CASSVGLGHTGELFF
size: .; V: TRBV5-1; J: TRBJ2-3; CDR3: CASSDTRQGVTDTQYF
size: .; V: TRBV9; J: TRBJ1-6; CDR3: CASSPPGGRNSPLHF
size: .; V: TRBV9; J: TRBJ1-1; CDR3: CASSDGTGNTEAFF
size: .; V: TRBV7-6; J: TRBJ1-6; CDR3: CASSWGQHNSPLHF
size: .; V: TRBV27; J: TRBJ2-5; CDR3: CASGRDRGQETQYF
size: .; V: TRBV30; J: TRBJ1-3; CDR3: CAGKTSGNTIYF
size: once; V: TRBV28; J: TRBJ1-5; CDR3: CASSTQGTVQPQHF